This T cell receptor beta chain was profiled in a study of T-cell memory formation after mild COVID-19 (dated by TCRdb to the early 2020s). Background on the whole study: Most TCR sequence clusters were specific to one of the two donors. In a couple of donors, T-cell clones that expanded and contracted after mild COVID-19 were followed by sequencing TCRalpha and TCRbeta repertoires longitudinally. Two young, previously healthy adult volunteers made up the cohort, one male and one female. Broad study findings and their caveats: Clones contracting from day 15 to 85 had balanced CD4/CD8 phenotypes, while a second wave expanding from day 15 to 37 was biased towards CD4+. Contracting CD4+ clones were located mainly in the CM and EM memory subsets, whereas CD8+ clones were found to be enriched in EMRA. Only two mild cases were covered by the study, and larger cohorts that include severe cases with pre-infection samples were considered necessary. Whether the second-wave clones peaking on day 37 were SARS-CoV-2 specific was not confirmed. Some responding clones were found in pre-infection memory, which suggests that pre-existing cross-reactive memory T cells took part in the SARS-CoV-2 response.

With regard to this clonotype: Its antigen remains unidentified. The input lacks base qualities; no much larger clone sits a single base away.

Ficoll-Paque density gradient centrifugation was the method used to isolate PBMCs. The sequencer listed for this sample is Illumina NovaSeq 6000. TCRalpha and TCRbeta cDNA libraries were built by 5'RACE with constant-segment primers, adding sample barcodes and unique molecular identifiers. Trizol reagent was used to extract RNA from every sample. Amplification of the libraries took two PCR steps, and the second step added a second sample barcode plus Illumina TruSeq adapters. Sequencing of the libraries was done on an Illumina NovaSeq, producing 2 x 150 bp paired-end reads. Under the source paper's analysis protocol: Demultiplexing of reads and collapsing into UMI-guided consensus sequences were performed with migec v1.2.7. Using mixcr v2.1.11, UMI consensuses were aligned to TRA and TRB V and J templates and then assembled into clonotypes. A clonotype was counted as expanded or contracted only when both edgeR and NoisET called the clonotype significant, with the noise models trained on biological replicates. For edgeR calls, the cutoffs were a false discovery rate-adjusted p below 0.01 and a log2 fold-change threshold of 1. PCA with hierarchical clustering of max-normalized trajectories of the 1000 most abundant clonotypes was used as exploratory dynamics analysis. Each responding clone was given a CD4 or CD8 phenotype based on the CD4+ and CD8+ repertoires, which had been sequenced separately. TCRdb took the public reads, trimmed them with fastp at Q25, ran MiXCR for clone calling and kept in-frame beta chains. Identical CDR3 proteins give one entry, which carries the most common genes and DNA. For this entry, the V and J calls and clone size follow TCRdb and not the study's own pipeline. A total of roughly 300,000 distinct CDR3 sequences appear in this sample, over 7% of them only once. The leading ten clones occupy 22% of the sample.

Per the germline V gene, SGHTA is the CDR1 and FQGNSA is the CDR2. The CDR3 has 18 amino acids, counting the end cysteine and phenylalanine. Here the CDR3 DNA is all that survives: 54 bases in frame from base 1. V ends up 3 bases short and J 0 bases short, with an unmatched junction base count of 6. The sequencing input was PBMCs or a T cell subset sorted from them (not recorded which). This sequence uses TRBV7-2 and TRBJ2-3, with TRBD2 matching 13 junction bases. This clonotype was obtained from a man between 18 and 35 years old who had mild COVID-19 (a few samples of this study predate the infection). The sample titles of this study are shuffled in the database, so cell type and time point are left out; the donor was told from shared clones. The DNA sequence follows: TGTGCCAGCAGCTTTGGGGGACTAGCGGGGACGAGCACAGATACGCAGTATTTT. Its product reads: CASSFGGLAGTSTDTQYF.